The clone carrying this T cell receptor (beta chain) was seen a few times. Its target is unknown. TCRdb passed the RT-PCR reads through MiXCR, listing each CDR3 protein once. The profile shows 550,000 to 650,000 distinct CDR3 sequences, approximately 12% of them singletons. This entry is derived from a study of response to subunit inactivated influenza vaccine. Whole-study results and caveats: That few new T cells are recruited by each seasonal influenza vaccination was the authors' suggestion.

Trimming removed 2 bases at V and 2 bases at J, with 10 bases between. Germline CDR1 is SEHNR and CDR2 is FQNEAQ (reference sequence). The CDR3 runs to 15 residues. The receptor comes from a man aged 45 to 65 who received an inactivated influenza vaccine. The chain combines TRBV7-9 with TRBJ2-1; D tentatively fits TRBD1 or TRBD2 (5 bases each). Specimen: PBMCs from blood, collected on the day of vaccination. CDR3 residues: CASSLIRGAYNEQFF. The DNA for the CDR3 is TGTGCCAGCAGCTTAATCCGGGGCGCCTACAATGAGCAGTTCTTC.